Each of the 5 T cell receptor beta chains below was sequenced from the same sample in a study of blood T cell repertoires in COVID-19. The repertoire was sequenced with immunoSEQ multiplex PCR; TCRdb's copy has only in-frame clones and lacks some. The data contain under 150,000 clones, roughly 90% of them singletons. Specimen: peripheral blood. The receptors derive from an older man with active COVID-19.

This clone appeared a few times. The CDR3 region has the DNA TGTGCCAGCGGAAAGACAGGGGGCACTCAGCCCCAGCATTTT. Encoded protein: CASGKTGGTQPQHF. V gene TRBV27 combines with J gene TRBJ1-5, with 10 bases matching TRBD1. Germline loops: CDR1 MNHEY, CDR2 SMNVEV (reference sequence). The J segment lost 6 bases and the V segment lost 8 bases, leaving 7 bases of the junction unmatched. This CDR3 has 14 residues.

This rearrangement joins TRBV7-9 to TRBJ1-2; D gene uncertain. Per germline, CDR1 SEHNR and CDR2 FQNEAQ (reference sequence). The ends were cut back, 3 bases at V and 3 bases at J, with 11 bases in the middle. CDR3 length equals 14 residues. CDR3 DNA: TGTGCCAGCAGCTTGTCTAGGATCTACTATGGCTACACCTTC. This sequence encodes CASSLSRIYYGYTF.

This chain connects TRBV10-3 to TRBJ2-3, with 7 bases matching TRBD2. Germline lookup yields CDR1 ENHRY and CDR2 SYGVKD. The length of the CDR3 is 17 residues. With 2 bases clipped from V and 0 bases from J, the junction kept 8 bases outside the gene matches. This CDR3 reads CAISEVLAEASTDTQYF. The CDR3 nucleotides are TGTGCCATCAGTGAGGTCCTAGCGGAGGCTAGCACAGATACGCAGTATTTT.

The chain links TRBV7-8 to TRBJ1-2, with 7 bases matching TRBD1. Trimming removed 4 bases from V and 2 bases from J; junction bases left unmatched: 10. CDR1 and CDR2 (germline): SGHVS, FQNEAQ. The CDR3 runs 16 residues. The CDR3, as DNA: TGTGCCAGCAGCTCAAAACTCGGGACAGAGAACTATGGCTACACCTTC. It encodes CASSSKLGTENYGYTF.

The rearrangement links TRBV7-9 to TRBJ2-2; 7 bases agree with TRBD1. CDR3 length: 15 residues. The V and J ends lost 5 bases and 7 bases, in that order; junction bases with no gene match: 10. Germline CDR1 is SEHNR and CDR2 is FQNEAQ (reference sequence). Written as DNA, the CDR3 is TGTGCCAGCAGCAACAGGAGACAGGGAATCGGGGAGCTGTTTTTT. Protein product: CASSNRRQGIGELFF. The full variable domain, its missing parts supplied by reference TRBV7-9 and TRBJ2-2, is DTGVSQNPRHKITKRGQNVTFRCDPISEHNRLYWYRQTLGQGPEFLTYFQNEAQLEKSRLLSDRFSAERPKGSFSTLEIQRTEQGDSAMYLCASSNRRQGIGELFFGEGSRLTVL.